A selection of T cell receptor beta chains follows, all from one sample in a study of blood T cells in healthy people across ages. TCRdb re-analysed the 5' RACE reads in MiXCR, keeping a single row per CDR3 protein. Here the sample spans 500,000 to 650,000 distinct CDR3 sequences, 25% to 35% being singletons. These data also featured in a second study, about T cells of mothers and their children.

The source material was blood. The receptors were gathered from a boy aged 2 to 10 in good health. Each CDR3 is given with its conserved first and last residue. Each record gives: CDR3 DNA, CDR3 protein, J gene, clone size, V gene, D gene. D genes are given only for firm matches. Size is stated for part of the rows, as once, few or many counts, or as a class when the clone is expanded.

CDR3nt: TGTGCCAGCAGCCAAGATGACGGCATCACCGCGGTGGAGGGCGAGCAGTACTTC
CDR3aa: CASSQDDGITAVEGEQYF
j_gene: TRBJ2-7
abundance: .
v_gene: TRBV4-2
d_gene: .

CDR3nt: TGTGCCAGCAGCTCTACTAGCGGGAGAGGCGAGCAGTACTTC
CDR3aa: CASSSTSGRGEQYF
j_gene: TRBJ2-7
abundance: few
v_gene: TRBV11-2
d_gene: TRBD2

CDR3nt: TGTGCTAGTGGTTTGGGTCGGAAACTGTTTTTT
CDR3aa: CASGLGRKLFF
j_gene: TRBJ1-4
abundance: .
v_gene: TRBV12-5
d_gene: .

CDR3nt: TGTGCCAGCAGCGCGACAAACTCGTGGGGGGAGGGGGCCCCCCTCCACTTT
CDR3aa: CASSATNSWGEGAPLHF
j_gene: TRBJ1-6
abundance: few
v_gene: TRBV7-9
d_gene: TRBD1

CDR3nt: TGTGCCAGCAGCGCGGGGGGGGGACACTCGCAGCCCCAGCATTTT
CDR3aa: CASSAGGGHSQPQHF
j_gene: TRBJ1-5
abundance: .
v_gene: TRBV9
d_gene: .

CDR3nt: TGTGCCAGCAGTGACCCGGGGAACCTAGCCAAAAACATTCAGTACTTC
CDR3aa: CASSDPGNLAKNIQYF
j_gene: TRBJ2-4
abundance: .
v_gene: TRBV6-1
d_gene: .

CDR3nt: TGCAGTGCTAGTTGGGGAGAGGTCCACGAGCAGTACTTC
CDR3aa: CSASWGEVHEQYF
j_gene: TRBJ2-7
abundance: few
v_gene: TRBV20-1
d_gene: .

CDR3nt: TGTGCCAGCAGCAGTAGCGGGGGGACCATCACAGATACGCAGTATTTT
CDR3aa: CASSSSGGTITDTQYF
j_gene: TRBJ2-3
abundance: few
v_gene: TRBV7-9
d_gene: TRBD2

CDR3nt: TGCAGTGCTAGGGACAACACAGATACGCAGTATTTT
CDR3aa: CSARDNTDTQYF
j_gene: TRBJ2-3
abundance: .
v_gene: TRBV20-1
d_gene: .

CDR3nt: TGTGCCAGCCTAATCCGGAGTAGCACGCAGTATTTT
CDR3aa: CASLIRSSTQYF
j_gene: TRBJ2-3
abundance: few
v_gene: TRBV21-1
d_gene: .

CDR3nt: TGCGCCAGCAGCCACCTTAGCGGGTCCTCCTACAATGAGCAGTTCTTC
CDR3aa: CASSHLSGSSYNEQFF
j_gene: TRBJ2-1
abundance: .
v_gene: TRBV4-1
d_gene: TRBD2

CDR3nt: TGTGCCAGCAGAAGGGGGGCAAGTGAAGCTTTCTTT
CDR3aa: CASRRGASEAFF
j_gene: TRBJ1-1
abundance: .
v_gene: TRBV12-3/TRBV12-4
d_gene: .

CDR3nt: TGTGCCAGCAGTTTCCTCGGGTTTGGGATACCAGGGGAGGCCGGGGAGCTGTTTTTT
CDR3aa: CASSFLGFGIPGEAGELFF
j_gene: TRBJ2-2
abundance: .
v_gene: TRBV12-3/TRBV12-4
d_gene: .

CDR3nt: TGTGCCAGCAGCCAAACCAACAGGGTTACTGAAGCTTTCTTT
CDR3aa: CASSQTNRVTEAFF
j_gene: TRBJ1-1
abundance: few
v_gene: TRBV14
d_gene: .

CDR3nt: TGTGCCAGCAGCTTGGATCCAGGGTTTGCCTACGAGCAGTACTTC
CDR3aa: CASSLDPGFAYEQYF
j_gene: TRBJ2-7
abundance: .
v_gene: TRBV5-5
d_gene: .

CDR3nt: TGTGCCAGCAGTTCGCAGGGTAGATTGGCCAAAAACATTCAGTACTTC
CDR3aa: CASSSQGRLAKNIQYF
j_gene: TRBJ2-4
abundance: .
v_gene: TRBV27
d_gene: .